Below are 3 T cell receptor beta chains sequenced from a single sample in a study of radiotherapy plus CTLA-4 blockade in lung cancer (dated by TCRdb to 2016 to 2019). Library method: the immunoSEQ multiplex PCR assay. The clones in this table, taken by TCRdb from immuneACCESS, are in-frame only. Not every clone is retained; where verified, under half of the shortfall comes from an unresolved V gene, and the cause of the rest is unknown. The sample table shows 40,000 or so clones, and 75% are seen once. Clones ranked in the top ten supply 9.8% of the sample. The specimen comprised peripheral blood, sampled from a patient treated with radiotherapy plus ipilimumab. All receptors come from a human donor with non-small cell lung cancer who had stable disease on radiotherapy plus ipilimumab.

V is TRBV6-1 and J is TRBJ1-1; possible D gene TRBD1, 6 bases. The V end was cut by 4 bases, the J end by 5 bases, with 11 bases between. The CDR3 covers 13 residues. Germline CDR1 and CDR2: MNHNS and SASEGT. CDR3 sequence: CASSVQGSTEAFF. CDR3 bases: TGTGCCAGCAGTGTACAGGGAAGTACTGAAGCTTTCTTT.

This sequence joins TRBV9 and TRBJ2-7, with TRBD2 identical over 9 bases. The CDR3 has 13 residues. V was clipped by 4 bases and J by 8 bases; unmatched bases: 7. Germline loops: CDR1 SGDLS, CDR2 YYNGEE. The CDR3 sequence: CASSSTSGSKQYF. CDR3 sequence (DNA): TGTGCCAGCAGCTCAACTAGCGGGTCTAAGCAGTACTTC.

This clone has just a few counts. The CDR3 loop is CASSLRDRLTEAFF. Here the CDR3 DNA reads TGTGCCAGCAGCCTCCGGGACAGGTTGACTGAAGCTTTCTTT. V usage is TRBV7-8 and J usage is TRBJ1-1; TRBD1 agrees at 8 bases. Germline CDR1 reads SGHVS; CDR2 reads FQNEAQ. Unmatched junction bases numbered 7, after V lost 5 bases and J lost 5 bases. This CDR3 is built from 14 residues.